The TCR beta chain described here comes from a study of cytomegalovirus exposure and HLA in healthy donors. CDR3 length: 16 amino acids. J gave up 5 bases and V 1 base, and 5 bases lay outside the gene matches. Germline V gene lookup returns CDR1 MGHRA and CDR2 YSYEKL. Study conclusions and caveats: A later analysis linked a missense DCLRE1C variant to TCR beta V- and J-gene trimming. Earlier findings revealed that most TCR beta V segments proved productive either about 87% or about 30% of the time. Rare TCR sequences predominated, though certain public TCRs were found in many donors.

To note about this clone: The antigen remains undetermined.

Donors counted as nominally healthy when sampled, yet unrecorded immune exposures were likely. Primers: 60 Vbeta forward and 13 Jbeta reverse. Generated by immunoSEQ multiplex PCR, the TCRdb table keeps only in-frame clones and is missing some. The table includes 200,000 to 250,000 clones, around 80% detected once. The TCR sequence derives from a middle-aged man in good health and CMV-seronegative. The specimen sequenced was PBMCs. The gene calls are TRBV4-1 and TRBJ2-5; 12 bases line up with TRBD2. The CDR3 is CASSQVLAGGRETQYF. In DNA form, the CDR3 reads TGCGCCAGCAGCCAAGTTCTAGCGGGAGGGAGGGAGACCCAGTACTTC.